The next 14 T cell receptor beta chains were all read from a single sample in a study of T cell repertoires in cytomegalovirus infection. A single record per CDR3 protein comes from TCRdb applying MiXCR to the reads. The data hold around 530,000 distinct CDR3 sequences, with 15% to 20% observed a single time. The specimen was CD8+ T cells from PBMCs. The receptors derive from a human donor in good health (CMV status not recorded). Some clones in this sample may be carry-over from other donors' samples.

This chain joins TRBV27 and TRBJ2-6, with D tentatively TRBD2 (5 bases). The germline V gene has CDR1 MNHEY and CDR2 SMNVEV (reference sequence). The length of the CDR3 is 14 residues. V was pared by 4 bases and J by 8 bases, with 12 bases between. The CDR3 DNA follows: TGTGCCAGCAGTTCGTCCGCCGGGACCAACGTCCTGACTTTC. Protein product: CASSSSAGTNVLTF. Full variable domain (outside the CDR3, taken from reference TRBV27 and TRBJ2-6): EAQVTQNPRYLITVTGKKLTVTCSQNMNHEYMSWYRQDPGLGLRQIYYSMNVEVTDKGDVPEGYKVSRKEKRNFPLILESPSPNQTSLYFCASSSSAGTNVLTFGAGSRLTVL.

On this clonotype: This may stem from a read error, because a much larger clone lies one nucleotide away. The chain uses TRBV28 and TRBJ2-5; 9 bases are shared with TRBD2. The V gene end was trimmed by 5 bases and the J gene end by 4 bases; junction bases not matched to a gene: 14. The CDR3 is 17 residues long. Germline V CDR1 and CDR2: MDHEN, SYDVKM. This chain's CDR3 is CASSTHILAGDRETQYF. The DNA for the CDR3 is TGTGCCAGCAGTACTCACATCTTAGCGGGAGATAGAGAGACCCAGTACTTC.

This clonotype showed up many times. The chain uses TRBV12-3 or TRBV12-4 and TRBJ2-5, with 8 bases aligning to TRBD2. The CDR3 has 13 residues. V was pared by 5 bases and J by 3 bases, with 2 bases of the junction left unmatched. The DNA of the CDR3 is TGTGCCAGCAGTATGGGACTAGAAGAGACCCAGTACTTC. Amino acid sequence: CASSMGLEETQYF.

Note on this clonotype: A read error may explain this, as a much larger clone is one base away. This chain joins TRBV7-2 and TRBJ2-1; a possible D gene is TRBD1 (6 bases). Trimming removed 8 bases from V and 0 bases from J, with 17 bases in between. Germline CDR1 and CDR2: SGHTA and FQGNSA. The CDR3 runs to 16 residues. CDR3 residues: CASVSTDSPSYNEQFF. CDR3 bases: TGTGCCAGCGTCTCTACGGACAGTCCCTCCTACAATGAGCAGTTCTTC.

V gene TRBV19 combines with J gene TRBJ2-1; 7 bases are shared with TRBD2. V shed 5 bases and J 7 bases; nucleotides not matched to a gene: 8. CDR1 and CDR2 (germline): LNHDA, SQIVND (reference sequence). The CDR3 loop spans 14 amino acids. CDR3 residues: CASSDERDMNEQFF. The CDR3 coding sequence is TGTGCCAGTAGTGACGAGCGGGATATGAATGAGCAGTTCTTC.

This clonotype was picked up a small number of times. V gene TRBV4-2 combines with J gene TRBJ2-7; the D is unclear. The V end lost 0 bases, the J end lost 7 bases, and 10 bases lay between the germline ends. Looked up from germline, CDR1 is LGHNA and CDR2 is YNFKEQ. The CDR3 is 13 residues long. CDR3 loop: CASSQEDLEEQYF. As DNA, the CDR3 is TGTGCCAGCAGCCAAGAGGATCTTGAGGAGCAGTACTTC.

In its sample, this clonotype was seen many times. For the CDR3, the DNA is TGTGCCAGCAGCTGGGACAGGGGACTAGGACCGGAAGGACCACCCGGGGAGCTGTTTTTT. Protein product: CASSWDRGLGPEGPPGELFF. The chain links TRBV7-9 to TRBJ2-2; TRBD1 agrees at 10 bases. The germline V gene encodes CDR1 SEHNR and CDR2 FQNEAQ (reference sequence). The CDR3 is 20 residues long. J was trimmed by 6 bases and V by 4 bases; bases with no gene match: 20.

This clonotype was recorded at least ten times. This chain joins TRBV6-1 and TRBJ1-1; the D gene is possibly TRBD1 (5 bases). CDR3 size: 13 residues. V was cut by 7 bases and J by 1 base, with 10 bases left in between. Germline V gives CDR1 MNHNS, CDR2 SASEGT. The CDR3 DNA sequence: TGTGCCAGCACCAGGGAGGGGAACACTGAAGCTTTCTTT. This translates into CASTREGNTEAFF.

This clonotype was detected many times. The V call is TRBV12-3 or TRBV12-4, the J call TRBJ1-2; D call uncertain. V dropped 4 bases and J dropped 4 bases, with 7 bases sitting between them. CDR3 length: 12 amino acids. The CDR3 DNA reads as TGTGCCAGCAGTTCAAGTTTCTATGGCTACACCTTC. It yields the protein CASSSSFYGYTF.

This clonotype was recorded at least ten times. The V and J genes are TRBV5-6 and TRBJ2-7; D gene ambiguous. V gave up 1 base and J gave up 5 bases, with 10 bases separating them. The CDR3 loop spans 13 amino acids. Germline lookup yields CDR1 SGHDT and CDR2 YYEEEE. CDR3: CASSLTPPDEQYF. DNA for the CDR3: TGTGCCAGCAGCTTGACACCACCGGACGAGCAGTACTTC.

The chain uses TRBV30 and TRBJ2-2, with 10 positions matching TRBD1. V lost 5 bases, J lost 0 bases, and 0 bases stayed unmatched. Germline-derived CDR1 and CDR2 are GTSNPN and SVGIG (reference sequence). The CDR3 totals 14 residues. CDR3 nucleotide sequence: TGTGCCTGGGGGACAGGGGCGAACACCGGGGAGCTGTTTTTT. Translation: CAWGTGANTGELFF.

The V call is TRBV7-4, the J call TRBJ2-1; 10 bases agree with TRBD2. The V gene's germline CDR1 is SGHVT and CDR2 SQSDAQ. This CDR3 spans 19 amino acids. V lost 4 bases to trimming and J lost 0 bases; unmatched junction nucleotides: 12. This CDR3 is CASSSPLAGGSSSYNEQFF. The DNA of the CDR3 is TGTGCCAGCAGCTCGCCTTTAGCGGGAGGTTCGAGCTCCTACAATGAGCAGTTCTTC.

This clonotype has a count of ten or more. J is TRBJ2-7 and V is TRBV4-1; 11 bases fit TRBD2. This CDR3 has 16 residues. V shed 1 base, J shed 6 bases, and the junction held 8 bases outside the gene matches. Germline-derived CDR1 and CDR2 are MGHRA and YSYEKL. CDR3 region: CASSQAVVAGGGEQYF. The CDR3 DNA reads TGCGCCAGCAGCCAAGCAGTAGTAGCGGGAGGGGGCGAGCAGTACTTC.

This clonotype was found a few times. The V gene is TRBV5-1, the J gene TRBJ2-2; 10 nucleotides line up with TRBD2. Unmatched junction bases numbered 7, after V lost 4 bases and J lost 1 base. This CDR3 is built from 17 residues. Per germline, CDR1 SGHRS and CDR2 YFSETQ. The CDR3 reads CASSKTPSGRNTGELFF. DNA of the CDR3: TGCGCCAGCAGCAAGACCCCTAGCGGGAGGAACACCGGGGAGCTGTTTTTT.